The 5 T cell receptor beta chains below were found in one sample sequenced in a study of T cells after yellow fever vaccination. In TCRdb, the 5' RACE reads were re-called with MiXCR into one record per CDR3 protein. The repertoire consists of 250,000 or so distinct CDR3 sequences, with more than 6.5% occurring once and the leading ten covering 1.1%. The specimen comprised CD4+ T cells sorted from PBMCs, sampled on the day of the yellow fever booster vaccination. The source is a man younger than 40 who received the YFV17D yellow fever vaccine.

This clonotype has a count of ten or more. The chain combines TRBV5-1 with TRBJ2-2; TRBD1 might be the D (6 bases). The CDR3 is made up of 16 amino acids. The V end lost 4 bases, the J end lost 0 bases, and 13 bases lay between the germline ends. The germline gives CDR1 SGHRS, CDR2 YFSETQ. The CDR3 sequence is CASSLKTGSNTGELFF. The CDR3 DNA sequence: TGCGCCAGCAGCCTAAAGACAGGATCGAACACCGGGGAGCTGTTTTTT.

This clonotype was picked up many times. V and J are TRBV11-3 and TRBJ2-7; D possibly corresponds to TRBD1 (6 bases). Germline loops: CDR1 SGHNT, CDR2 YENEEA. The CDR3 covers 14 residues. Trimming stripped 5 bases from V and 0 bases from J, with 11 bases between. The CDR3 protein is CASSRTGSSYEQYF. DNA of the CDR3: TGTGCCAGCAGCCGAACAGGGAGCTCCTACGAGCAGTACTTC.

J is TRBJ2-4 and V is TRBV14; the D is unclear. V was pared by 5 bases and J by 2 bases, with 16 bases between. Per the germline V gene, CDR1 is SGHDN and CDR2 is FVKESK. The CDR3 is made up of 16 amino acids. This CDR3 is CASSATISGTKNIQYF. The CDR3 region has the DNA TGTGCCAGCAGCGCAACGATATCTGGTACCAAAAACATTCAGTACTTC.

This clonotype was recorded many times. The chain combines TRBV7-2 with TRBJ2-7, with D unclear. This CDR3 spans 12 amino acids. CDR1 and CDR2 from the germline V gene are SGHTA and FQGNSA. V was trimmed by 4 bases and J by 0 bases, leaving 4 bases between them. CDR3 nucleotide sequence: TGTGCCAGCAGCTCGACCTCCTACGAGCAGTACTTC. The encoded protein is CASSSTSYEQYF.

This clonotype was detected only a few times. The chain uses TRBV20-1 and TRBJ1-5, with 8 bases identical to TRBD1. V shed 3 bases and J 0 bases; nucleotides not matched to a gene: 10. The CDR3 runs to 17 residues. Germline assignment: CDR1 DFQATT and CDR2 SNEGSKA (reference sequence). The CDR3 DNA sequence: TGCAGTGCTAGTAGGACAGGGTCATTACATAGCAATCAGCCCCAGCATTTT. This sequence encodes CSASRTGSLHSNQPQHF.